This entry features one TCR beta chain sequence. The antigen is undetermined. This specimen belongs to a study of T cells in Graves' hyperthyroidism and ophthalmopathy. Findings of the study overall: Model predictions of ophthalmopathy came a median about six months before onset.

Amplified regions were TCR beta CDR3 sequences from RNA transcripts. Using the HTBI primer set, a first-round RT-PCR was run on the TCR CDR3. Via MiXCR, TCRdb re-called the multiplex PCR reads, giving one row per CDR3 protein. The table has about 200,000 distinct CDR3 sequences, approximately 17% seen once; the top ten hold around 50%. The V gene lost 4 bases and the J gene lost 6 bases, with 13 bases spanning the gap. This CDR3 is built from 12 residues. CDR1 and CDR2 (germline): SQVTM, ANQGSEA. The source material was blood. The clonotype originates from a man aged 50 to 59 with Graves' hyperthyroidism. The J gene is TRBJ2-7, the V gene TRBV29-1; maybe TRBD2 (5 bases). The CDR3 is CSVATGISEQYF. CDR3 nucleotides: TGCAGCGTTGCCACGGGGATTTCCGAGCAGTACTTC.